These 14 T cell receptor beta chains were all obtained from the same sample, sequenced in a study of cytomegalovirus exposure and HLA in healthy donors. PCR used 60 Vbeta primers and 13 Jbeta primers. The protocol was immunoSEQ multiplex PCR, while the TCRdb copy is restricted to in-frame clones and leaves out a portion. The sample holds approximately 170,000 clones, roughly 72% seen once. Input material: PBMCs. The receptors were gathered from a man aged 35-49 years in good health and CMV-seronegative.

The rearrangement uses TRBV7-9 and TRBJ2-1; 10 positions match TRBD1. The CDR3 has 14 amino acids. Germline V lookup: CDR1 SEHNR, CDR2 FQNEAQ (reference sequence). Germline trimming cut 5 bases from V and 3 bases from J; bases unmatched to any gene: 1. This CDR3 is CASSGTGDYNEQFF. The CDR3 DNA reads TGTGCCAGCAGCGGGACAGGGGACTACAATGAGCAGTTCTTC. Complete variable domain (other parts from reference TRBV7-9 and TRBJ2-1): DTGVSQNPRHKITKRGQNVTFRCDPISEHNRLYWYRQTLGQGPEFLTYFQNEAQLEKSRLLSDRFSAERPKGSFSTLEIQRTEQGDSAMYLCASSGTGDYNEQFFGPGTRLTVL.

This clone was found a few times. V is TRBV19 and J is TRBJ2-1; D is unclear. Germline assignment: CDR1 LNHDA and CDR2 SQIVND (reference sequence). CDR3 length: 15 amino acids. Trimming cost V 3 bases and J 1 base, with 10 bases left between them. CDR3 nucleotides: TGTGCCAGTAGTATCCCCCCCGGGTCCTACAATGAGCAGTTCTTC. It codes for CASSIPPGSYNEQFF.

This clone came up a few times. The chain uses TRBV6-6 and TRBJ1-4; TRBD1 agrees at 8 bases. The trim removed 6 bases at V and 8 bases at J, leaving 5 bases unmatched. The CDR3 length is 13 residues. Looked up from germline, CDR1 is MNHNY and CDR2 is SVGAGI (reference sequence). This CDR3 reads CASSLPGGEKLFF. CDR3 DNA sequence: TGTGCCAGCAGCCTTCCAGGGGGCGAAAAACTGTTTTTT.

The CDR3 loop is CASSPRLADIYNEQFF. CDR3 sequence (DNA): TGCGCCAGCAGCCCTAGACTAGCGGATATCTACAATGAGCAGTTCTTC. The chain employs TRBV5-1 and TRBJ2-1; 9 nucleotides agree with TRBD2. Germline CDR1 reads SGHRS; CDR2 reads YFSETQ. V lost 4 bases to trimming and J lost 3 bases; unmatched junction nucleotides: 8. The CDR3 runs to 16 residues.

In its sample, this clone was seen a few times. The chain recombines TRBV7-9 with TRBJ2-3, with D perhaps matching TRBD2 (6 bases). Trimming stripped 3 bases from V and 4 bases from J, with 11 bases between. The V gene's germline CDR1 is SEHNR and CDR2 FQNEAQ (reference sequence). CDR3 length equals 14 residues. The CDR3 loop is CASSFGGRADTQYF. CDR3 bases: TGTGCCAGCAGCTTCGGGGGACGCGCAGATACGCAGTATTTT. Full variable domain (remainder filled in from reference TRBV7-9 and TRBJ2-3): DTGVSQNPRHKITKRGQNVTFRCDPISEHNRLYWYRQTLGQGPEFLTYFQNEAQLEKSRLLSDRFSAERPKGSFSTLEIQRTEQGDSAMYLCASSFGGRADTQYFGPGTRLTVL.

V and J are TRBV5-1 and TRBJ2-3, with 7 bases that match TRBD1. CDR1 is SGHRS and CDR2 is YFSETQ in the germline V gene. V was clipped by 2 bases and J by 1 base; unmatched bases: 7. CDR3 length equals 16 residues. The CDR3 sequence is CASSFLGGAGTDTQYF. Written as DNA, the CDR3 is TGCGCCAGCAGCTTCCTAGGGGGCGCGGGCACAGATACGCAGTATTTT.

The chain couples TRBV28 to TRBJ1-1; 7 bases match TRBD1. Germline values: CDR1 MDHEN, CDR2 SYDVKM. CDR3 length: 15 amino acids. Losses at the gene ends were 3 bases for V and 0 bases for J; bases not matched to a gene: 4. CDR3: CASSFRTGLNTEAFF. CDR3 nucleotides: TGTGCCAGCAGTTTCCGGACAGGCCTGAACACTGAAGCTTTCTTT.

This clone was seen a few times. The chain has TRBV4-1 and TRBJ2-3, with TRBD2 matching over 8 bases. The CDR3 spans 16 residues. After removal of 4 bases from V and 5 bases from J, the junction contained 11 bases not matched to a gene. Germline V lookup: CDR1 MGHRA, CDR2 YSYEKL. The CDR3 DNA is TGCGCCAGCAGCCCCCAAGGAGCGGGAGTACTAGATACGCAGTATTTT. It codes for CASSPQGAGVLDTQYF.

This clone was observed a handful of times. The V call is TRBV7-2, the J call TRBJ1-3; D is undetermined. CDR1 and CDR2 from the germline V gene are SGHTA and FQGNSA. The CDR3 length is 15 residues. The ends were cut back, 3 bases at V and 1 base at J, with 10 bases in the middle. CDR3 sequence reads: CASSFSYGSGNTIYF. In DNA form, the CDR3 reads TGTGCCAGCAGCTTTTCCTATGGTTCTGGAAACACCATATATTTT.

This clone was picked up many times. The chain carries TRBV13 and TRBJ1-2; 7 bases line up with TRBD1. Per the germline V gene, CDR1 is PRHDT and CDR2 is FYEKMQ (reference sequence). CDR3 length: 15 residues. V shed 3 bases and J 3 bases; nucleotides not matched to a gene: 7. The chain's CDR3 is CASSLSDRDDYGYTF. The DNA of the CDR3 is TGTGCCAGCAGCTTGAGTGACAGGGACGACTATGGCTACACCTTC.

CDR3 DNA: TGTGCCAGCAGGCGGACAGGCGCCAATCAGCCCCAGCATTTT. Translated, it gives CASRRTGANQPQHF. This chain connects TRBV28 to TRBJ1-5; 7 nucleotides match TRBD1. V lost 6 bases, J lost 3 bases, and 5 bases stayed unmatched. There are 14 residues in the CDR3. Germline CDR1 reads MDHEN; CDR2 reads SYDVKM. Full variable domain (outside the CDR3, taken from reference TRBV28 and TRBJ1-5): DVKVTQSSRYLVKRTGEKVFLECVQDMDHENMFWYRQDPGLGLRLIYFSYDVKMKEKGDIPEGYSVSREKKERFSLILESASTNQTSMYLCASRRTGANQPQHFGDGTRLSIL.

This chain connects TRBV6-1 to TRBJ1-1; 8 bases are shared with TRBD1. The ends lost 6 bases at V and 4 bases at J; junction bases unmatched: 4. The germline CDR1 and CDR2 sequences are MNHNS and SASEGT. The CDR3 runs to 13 residues. The CDR3 region is CASSRTGRTEAFF. Written as DNA, the CDR3 is TGTGCCAGCAGCCGGACAGGGCGCACTGAAGCTTTCTTT.

This chain links TRBV5-4 with TRBJ2-2, with 8 bases aligning to TRBD1. The CDR3 spans 15 residues. The germline gives CDR1 SGHNT, CDR2 YYREEE (reference sequence). Trimming removed 0 bases from V and 6 bases from J; junction bases left unmatched: 4. DNA of the CDR3: TGTGCCAGCAGCTTGGGACAGGGGTTCGCCGGGGAGCTGTTTTTT. Protein: CASSLGQGFAGELFF.

The CDR3 DNA reads TGCGCCAGCAGCCTTTCCGGGACAGGGGTCTACGAGCAGTACTTC. Translating gives CASSLSGTGVYEQYF. The chain links TRBV5-1 to TRBJ2-7, with 10 nucleotides matching TRBD1. CDR3 size: 15 residues. The germline CDR1 and CDR2 sequences are SGHRS and YFSETQ. Unmatched junction bases numbered 7, after V lost 4 bases and J lost 3 bases. The full variable domain, rest sourced from reference TRBV5-1 and TRBJ2-7, is KAGVTQTPRYLIKTRGQQVTLSCSPISGHRSVSWYQQTPGQGLQFLFEYFSETQRNKGNFPGRFSGRQFSNSRSEMNVSTLELGDSALYLCASSLSGTGVYEQYFGPGTRLTVT.